The next 19 T cell receptor beta chains were all read from a single sample in a study of cytomegalovirus exposure and HLA in healthy donors. Produced via immunoSEQ multiplex PCR; TCRdb's table is partial and in-frame only. This table holds 100,000 to 150,000 clones, nearly 90% found once. The sequenced material came from PBMCs. These receptors all come from a woman aged 18-35 years in good health and CMV-seronegative.

The J gene is TRBJ1-2, the V gene TRBV28; D not resolved. Germline V gene lookup returns CDR1 MDHEN and CDR2 SYDVKM. Trimming cost V 9 bases and J 2 bases, with 13 bases left between them. This CDR3 comprises 13 residues. The CDR3 DNA is TGTGCCAGTTATTCGGGTGGGAACTATGGCTACACCTTC. Protein: CASYSGGNYGYTF.

The gene calls are TRBV5-4 and TRBJ1-2; possible D gene TRBD1, 6 bases. The CDR3 length is 14 residues. The germline V and J ends were trimmed by 0 bases and 8 bases, with 14 bases remaining between them. CDR1 is SGHNT and CDR2 is YYREEE in the germline V gene (reference sequence). CDR3 DNA: TGTGCCAGCAGCTTGGAAAACAGGGCTGGGGGCTACACCTTC. Amino acid sequence: CASSLENRAGGYTF.

J is TRBJ1-2 and V is TRBV28, with TRBD1 identical over 7 bases. Germline CDR1 reads MDHEN; CDR2 reads SYDVKM. The CDR3 is made up of 15 amino acids. J gave up 7 bases and V 8 bases, and 16 bases lay outside the gene matches. The CDR3 nucleotides are TGTGCCAGCCGACCCCCCGGGACAGTAATTGCTGGCTACACCTTC. It translates to CASRPPGTVIAGYTF.

This chain connects TRBV30 to TRBJ2-7; 11 bases agree with TRBD1. The V and J ends lost 2 bases and 2 bases, in that order; junction bases with no gene match: 5. This CDR3 comprises 15 residues. Germline CDR1 GTSNPN, CDR2 SVGIG (reference sequence). CDR3 bases: TGTGCCTGGAGTTTCGGGACAGGGGGAACCTACGAGCAGTACTTC. Its protein product is CAWSFGTGGTYEQYF.

The genes are TRBV2 and TRBJ2-7; 7 bases are a match to TRBD1. The CDR3 covers 13 residues. V lost 4 bases, J lost 7 bases, and 7 bases stayed unmatched. Germline assignment: CDR1 SNHLY and CDR2 FYNNEI. CDR3 residues: CASSGQGVGEQYF. The CDR3, as DNA: TGTGCCAGCAGTGGCCAGGGGGTAGGGGAGCAGTACTTC. Filled out from reference TRBV2 and TRBJ2-7, the complete variable domain reads EPEVTQTPSHQVTQMGQEVILRCVPISNHLYFYWYRQILGQKVEFLVSFYNNEISEKSEIFDDQFSVERPDGSNFTLKIRSTKLEDSAMYFCASSGQGVGEQYFGPGTRLTVT.

The genes are TRBV11-2 and TRBJ2-7; TRBD1 matches 11 bases. The CDR3 has 15 amino acids. V lost 5 bases and J lost 3; bases outside the gene matches: 6. CDR1 and CDR2 from the germline V gene are SGHAT and FQNNGV. CDR3 in DNA: TGTGCCAGCAGCCCGGGGACAGGGGGACTCTACGAGCAGTACGTC. Protein product: CASSPGTGGLYEQYV.

V usage is TRBV29-1 and J usage is TRBJ1-1; D unresolved. Deletions cut 5 bases from V and 1 base from J, with 8 bases between. The V gene's germline CDR1 is SQVTM and CDR2 ANQGSEA. The CDR3 runs to 12 residues. The CDR3 spells CSVRGGNTEAFF. CDR3 bases: TGCAGCGTTCGGGGAGGGAACACTGAAGCTTTCTTT. The complete variable domain, with remaining parts taken from reference TRBV29-1 and TRBJ1-1, reads SAVISQKPSRDICQRGTSLTIQCQVDSQVTMMFWYRQQPGQSLTLIATANQGSEATYESGFVIDKFPISRPNLTFSTLTVSNMSPEDSSIYLCSVRGGNTEAFFGQGTRLTVV.

The V and J genes are TRBV5-1 and TRBJ1-1; no definite D call. CDR1 is SGHRS and CDR2 is YFSETQ in the germline V gene. The CDR3 length is 14 residues. Trimming shortened V by 1 base and J by 5 bases, and 12 bases separated the two germline ends. CDR3 DNA: TGCGCCAGCAGCTTGCGGTCCCGCGGGACTGAAGCTTTCTTT. Translating it yields CASSLRSRGTEAFF.

This chain uses TRBV7-2 with TRBJ2-2, with TRBD2 matching over 12 bases. The CDR3 is 19 amino acids. The germline V gene encodes CDR1 SGHTA and CDR2 FQGNSA. After removal of 3 bases from V and 2 bases from J, the junction contained 10 bases not matched to a gene. The CDR3 DNA reads as TGTGCCAGCAGCTTTGTTCTAAGACTAGCGGGAGATAACACCGGGGAGCTGTTTTTT. The encoded protein is CASSFVLRLAGDNTGELFF.

The chain links TRBV7-6 to TRBJ1-1, with TRBD1 matching over 9 bases. Germline V gene sequence: CDR1 SGHVS, CDR2 FNYEAQ. The V gene end was trimmed by 5 bases and the J gene end by 3 bases; junction bases not matched to a gene: 7. There are 15 residues in the CDR3. CDR3 residues: CASSLTGGTDTEAFF. Here the CDR3 DNA reads TGTGCCAGCAGCCTGACAGGGGGTACAGACACTGAAGCTTTCTTT.

The rearrangement links TRBV11-2 to TRBJ1-1; 9 bases align to TRBD1. Germline values: CDR1 SGHAT, CDR2 FQNNGV. V was clipped by 0 bases and J by 1 base; unmatched bases: 6. This CDR3 region has 17 residues. The CDR3 is CASSLEWDRAENTEAFF. The CDR3 DNA is TGTGCCAGCAGCTTAGAGTGGGACAGGGCGGAGAACACTGAAGCTTTCTTT. The whole variable domain, remainder taken from reference TRBV11-2 and TRBJ1-1, is EAGVAQSPRYKIIEKRQSVAFWCNPISGHATLYWYQQILGQGPKLLIQFQNNGVVDDSQLPKDRFSAERLKGVDSTLKIQPAKLEDSAVYLCASSLEWDRAENTEAFFGQGTRLTVV.

CDR3 sequence: CASNPRATDTQYF. CDR3 nucleotides: TGTGCCAGTAACCCTCGAGCCACAGATACGCAGTATTTT. The gene calls are TRBV19 and TRBJ2-3; D gene ambiguous. The ends were cut back, 7 bases at V and 2 bases at J, with 10 bases in the middle. Germline V lookup: CDR1 LNHDA, CDR2 SQIVND (reference sequence). The CDR3 is made up of 13 amino acids.

The chain has TRBV5-1 and TRBJ2-1, with 16 positions matching TRBD2. With 3 bases clipped from V and 10 bases from J, the junction kept 7 bases outside the gene matches. This CDR3 has 16 amino acids. Germline loops: CDR1 SGHRS, CDR2 YFSETQ. The CDR3 spells CASSWGLAGGPEEQFF. The CDR3 DNA sequence: TGCGCCAGCAGCTGGGGACTAGCGGGGGGGCCGGAGGAGCAGTTCTTC.

The chain is built from TRBV11-2 and TRBJ2-3, with 10 bases fitting TRBD2. The length of the CDR3 is 16 residues. In germline, CDR1 is SGHAT, CDR2 FQNNGV. J was trimmed by 4 bases and V by 2 bases; bases with no gene match: 6. As DNA, the CDR3 is TGTGCCAGCAGCTTATACTTCAGCGGGAGGGCAGATACGCAGTATTTT. Its protein is CASSLYFSGRADTQYF.

The rearrangement uses TRBV29-1 and TRBJ1-2, with 8 bases fitting TRBD1. Losses at the gene ends were 6 bases for V and 5 bases for J; bases not matched to a gene: 5. The CDR3 is 12 residues long. Germline CDR1 SQVTM, CDR2 ANQGSEA. CDR3: CSVWQGAYGYTF. The CDR3 DNA sequence: TGCAGCGTCTGGCAGGGGGCATATGGCTACACCTTC. Drawing the rest from reference TRBV29-1 and TRBJ1-2, the complete variable domain is SAVISQKPSRDICQRGTSLTIQCQVDSQVTMMFWYRQQPGQSLTLIATANQGSEATYESGFVIDKFPISRPNLTFSTLTVSNMSPEDSSIYLCSVWQGAYGYTFGSGTRLTVV.

This chain joins TRBV7-9 and TRBJ1-1, with 7 bases fitting TRBD1. V lost 2 bases, J lost 3 bases, and 6 bases stayed unmatched. From germline, CDR1 is SEHNR and CDR2 FQNEAQ (reference sequence). The CDR3 extends over 15 amino acids. The CDR3 DNA sequence: TGTGCCAGCAGCTTAAGACAGGGAACAGACACTGAAGCTTTCTTT. It yields the protein CASSLRQGTDTEAFF.

Here the CDR3 DNA reads TGTGCCAGCAGCTTGGATTCAGGGGCAGGCTACACCTTC. Translation gives CASSLDSGAGYTF. The V and J genes are TRBV5-6 and TRBJ1-2, with D maybe TRBD1 (6 bases). The length of the CDR3 is 13 residues. The V gene's germline CDR1 is SGHDT and CDR2 YYEEEE. V was clipped by 0 bases and J by 8 bases, with 11 bases between them.

The rearrangement uses TRBV19 and TRBJ1-5, with D unclear. Germline CDR1 LNHDA, CDR2 SQIVND (reference sequence). V gave up 7 bases and J gave up 6 bases, with 19 bases separating them. The CDR3 loop spans 15 amino acids. For the CDR3, the DNA is TGTGCCAGTATGGCTCGGGGAATTGGCGGTCAGCCCCAGCATTTT. The encoded protein is CASMARGIGGQPQHF.

The rearrangement joins TRBV6-1 to TRBJ2-7; D unresolved. This CDR3 comprises 14 residues. The germline gives CDR1 MNHNS, CDR2 SASEGT. The V end was cut by 3 bases, the J end by 6 bases, with 15 bases between. The CDR3 DNA follows: TGTGCCAGCAGTGATAGTCCGAATTCTGGCGAGCAGTACTTC. This translates into CASSDSPNSGEQYF.